The next 26 T cell receptor beta chains were all read from a single sample in a study of CD4 T cells in relation to SARS-CoV-2 and coronaviruses. Assay used: immunoSEQ multiplex PCR; TCRdb lists only in-frame clones, some missing. The sample shows approximately 20,000 clones, less than 70% of them seen only once. The unexposed donors gave CD4+ T cells in about 2010-2019, prior to COVID-19. The cells were cultured for roughly 11 days before CD4+ T cells were isolated. Antigens for these TCRs are unknown. The sequenced sample was CD4+ T cells from PBMCs, cultured in vitro. Receptors originate from a human donor in good health.

This clone appeared a few times. The chain joins TRBV19 to TRBJ1-2; D ambiguous. Per germline, CDR1 LNHDA and CDR2 SQIVND (reference sequence). This CDR3 is 16 amino acids long. V gave up 1 base and J gave up 4 bases, with 16 bases separating them. This CDR3 reads CASSIAPSSASYGYTF. CDR3 coding DNA: TGTGCCAGTAGTATAGCCCCGTCTTCGGCCAGCTATGGCTACACCTTC. The full variable domain, in which reference TRBV19 and TRBJ1-2 provide the parts outside the CDR3, is DGGITQSPKYLFRKEGQNVTLSCEQNLNHDAMYWYRQDPGQGLRLIYYSQIVNDFQKGDIAEGYSVSREKKESFPLTVTSAQKNPTAFYLCASSIAPSSASYGYTFGSGTRLTVV.

V and J are TRBV18 and TRBJ2-2, with D possibly matching TRBD2 (5 bases). The CDR3 has 16 amino acids. CDR1 and CDR2 (germline): KGHSH, LQKENI. The V end was cut by 1 base, the J end by 5 bases, with 14 bases between. For the CDR3, the DNA is TGTGCCAGCTCACCACGGGGAGCCCCGGGGACCGGGGAGCTGTTTTTT. Encoded protein: CASSPRGAPGTGELFF.

A few counts support this clone. This chain joins TRBV5-4 and TRBJ2-4; no firm D call. Per the germline V gene, CDR1 is SGHNT and CDR2 is YYREEE (reference sequence). There are 19 residues in the CDR3. Trimming took 4 bases from V and 0 from J, leaving 23 bases between them. CDR3 protein: CASSTDRVNSTLAKNIQYF. DNA for the CDR3: TGTGCCAGCAGCACGGATCGCGTCAACTCAACACTAGCCAAAAACATTCAGTACTTC.

The rearrangement uses TRBV6-6 and TRBJ1-2; 11 bases line up with TRBD1. The CDR3 extends over 15 amino acids. The V and J ends lost 7 bases and 6 bases, in that order; junction bases with no gene match: 10. Germline lookup yields CDR1 MNHNY and CDR2 SVGAGI (reference sequence). The CDR3 here is CASNLGTGGTDGYTF. Here the CDR3 DNA reads TGTGCCAGCAACCTCGGGACAGGGGGTACTGATGGCTACACCTTC.

V is TRBV12-3 or TRBV12-4 and J is TRBJ1-2, with no clear D. Trimming stripped 1 base from V and 2 bases from J, with 2 bases between. The CDR3 has 12 amino acids. The CDR3 nucleotides read TGTGCCAGCAGTTTAGGGAACTATGGCTACACCTTC. Protein product: CASSLGNYGYTF.

The chain is built from TRBV12-5 and TRBJ2-5, with TRBD1 matching 7 bases. The trim removed 7 bases at V and 4 bases at J, leaving 15 bases unmatched. The germline V gene encodes CDR1 LGHNT and CDR2 FRNRAP. The CDR3 extends over 16 amino acids. In nucleotides, the CDR3 is TGTGCTAGTGTCGCCCCCAGGGACAGCCCCAGAGAGACCCAGTACTTC. Translation: CASVAPRDSPRETQYF. Complete variable domain (other parts from reference TRBV12-5 and TRBJ2-5): DARVTQTPRHKVTEMGQEVTMRCQPILGHNTVFWYRQTMMQGLELLAYFRNRAPLDDSGMPKDRFSAEMPDATLATLKIQPSEPRDSAVYFCASVAPRDSPRETQYFGPGTRLLVL.

This clone was found a few times. The chain employs TRBV5-6 and TRBJ1-3; D gene uncertain. Trimming cost V 4 bases and J 0 bases, with 23 bases left between them. The CDR3 loop spans 19 amino acids. The V gene's germline CDR1 is SGHDT and CDR2 YYEEEE. The DNA for the CDR3 is TGTGCCAGCAGCCGGACCGGGCCACTACTACAATTCTCTGGAAACACCATATATTTT. It translates to CASSRTGPLLQFSGNTIYF. Drawing the rest from reference TRBV5-6 and TRBJ1-3, the complete variable domain is DAGVTQSPTHLIKTRGQQVTLRCSPKSGHDTVSWYQQALGQGPQFIFQYYEEEERQRGNFPDRFSGHQFPNYSSELNVNALLLGDSALYLCASSRTGPLLQFSGNTIYFGEGSWLTVV.

This chain uses TRBV2 with TRBJ2-4; 8 nucleotides agree with TRBD2. The CDR3 runs 14 residues. Germline CDR1 is SNHLY and CDR2 is FYNNEI. Losses at the gene ends were 8 bases for V and 2 bases for J; bases not matched to a gene: 5. DNA of the CDR3: TGTGCCAGCTCCGGGGGGGGGACCAAAAACATTCAGTACTTC. It is translated as CASSGGGTKNIQYF. Full variable domain (remainder filled in from reference TRBV2 and TRBJ2-4): EPEVTQTPSHQVTQMGQEVILRCVPISNHLYFYWYRQILGQKVEFLVSFYNNEISEKSEIFDDQFSVERPDGSNFTLKIRSTKLEDSAMYFCASSGGGTKNIQYFGAGTRLSVL.

The chain employs TRBV5-6 and TRBJ1-2; D unresolved. Deletions cut 0 bases from V and 5 bases from J, with 17 bases between. CDR1 is SGHDT and CDR2 is YYEEEE in the germline V gene. The CDR3 contains 16 residues. The CDR3 sequence is CASSLVRSWRRYGYTF. The CDR3 DNA sequence: TGTGCCAGCAGCTTGGTAAGGAGCTGGAGGCGGTATGGCTACACCTTC.

The chain employs TRBV2 and TRBJ2-2; D is unclear. Germline V lookup: CDR1 SNHLY, CDR2 FYNNEI. The V end was cut by 3 bases, the J end by 1 base, with 3 bases between. The CDR3 runs 13 residues. As DNA, the CDR3 is TGTGCCAGCAGTGAGGAGAACACCGGGGAGCTGTTTTTT. It codes for CASSEENTGELFF.

This clone was picked up one time. The germline gene is not matched at one end of the junction; a read error may be the cause. The J gene is TRBJ2-2, the V gene TRBV3-1 (or the pseudogene TRBV3-2); the D gene could be TRBD1 or TRBD2 (6 bases each). Per germline, CDR1 LGHDT and CDR2 YNNKEL (reference sequence). The CDR3 sequence is 14 residues long. Written as DNA, the CDR3 is TGTGCCAACAGCCCCAGGGGAGGCACCGGGGAGCTGTTTTTT. The encoded protein is CANSPRGGTGELFF.

V usage is TRBV7-2 and J usage is TRBJ1-1; D may be TRBD1 (5 bases). Germline loops: CDR1 SGHTA, CDR2 FQGNSA. The CDR3 length is 16 residues. V was shortened by 4 bases and J by 1 base, with 16 bases between the two germline ends. As DNA, the CDR3 is TGTGCCAGCAGCTATTTTGGGGGGGTTACGAACACTGAAGCTTTCTTT. Amino acids: CASSYFGGVTNTEAFF. Together with reference TRBV7-2 and TRBJ1-1, the CDR3 gives the full variable domain: GAGVSQSPSNKVTEKGKDVELRCDPISGHTALYWYRQSLGQGLEFLIYFQGNSAPDKSGLPSDRFSAERTGGSVSTLTIQRTQQEDSAVYLCASSYFGGVTNTEAFFGQGTRLTVV.

This clone occurred a few times. The gene calls are TRBV4-3 and TRBJ2-3, with D possibly TRBD1 on 6 matching bases. The CDR3 totals 21 residues. The germline CDR1 and CDR2 sequences are LGHNA and YSLEER. Trimming stripped 0 bases from V and 2 bases from J, with 27 bases between. CDR3 in DNA: TGCGCCAGCAGCCAAGATCTAGGGCAGGGGATGGTTTCAATGGTCACAGATACGCAGTATTTT. Translation: CASSQDLGQGMVSMVTDTQYF.

This clone was detected once. The genes are TRBV19 and TRBJ1-2; D is ambiguous. Per germline, CDR1 LNHDA and CDR2 SQIVND (reference sequence). The germline V and J ends were trimmed by 5 bases and 2 bases, with 15 bases remaining between them. The CDR3 runs to 15 residues. Here the CDR3 reads CASSAGVPGNYGYTF. The CDR3 DNA reads TGTGCCAGTAGTGCCGGCGTCCCGGGGAACTATGGCTACACCTTC.

The CDR3 sequence is CASSQESREYGYTF. The CDR3 DNA is TGTGCCAGCAGCCAAGAGTCCAGGGAGTATGGCTACACCTTC. The chain links TRBV3-1 (or the pseudogene TRBV3-2) to TRBJ1-2; tentative D call: TRBD1 (5 bases). CDR1 is LGHDT and CDR2 is YNNKEL in the germline V gene (reference sequence). Deletions cut 0 bases from V and 5 bases from J, with 10 bases between. CDR3 size: 14 residues.

CDR3 sequence: CASSESRTGGPEQFF. The CDR3 coding sequence is TGTGCCAGCAGTGAATCTAGGACAGGGGGCCCTGAGCAGTTCTTC. The V call is TRBV2, the J call TRBJ2-1; the match to TRBD1 covers 11 bases. This CDR3 spans 15 amino acids. In germline, CDR1 is SNHLY, CDR2 FYNNEI. V dropped 2 bases and J dropped 9; count of bases not matched to a gene: 6.

This chain uses TRBV9 with TRBJ1-5; tentatively, D is TRBD1 (5 bases). Germline CDR1 reads SGDLS; CDR2 reads YYNGEE. The V end was cut by 2 bases, the J end by 2 bases, with 14 bases between. The CDR3 spans 16 residues. The CDR3 spells CASSVIRVLGNQPQHF. DNA of the CDR3: TGTGCCAGCAGCGTTATCAGGGTTTTAGGCAATCAGCCCCAGCATTTT.

This rearrangement joins TRBV5-1 to TRBJ2-5; D is unresolved. The CDR3 length is 13 residues. The V and J ends lost 6 bases and 2 bases respectively, with 11 bases between them. Germline CDR1 and CDR2: SGHRS and YFSETQ. DNA for the CDR3: TGCGCCAGCAAGTGGGAATCTCAAGAGACCCAGTACTTC. Its translation: CASKWESQETQYF.

This clone was seen a handful of times. V gene TRBV13 combines with J gene TRBJ1-1; 10 nucleotides match TRBD1. The CDR3 is 16 amino acids. Germline CDR1 reads PRHDT; CDR2 reads FYEKMQ (reference sequence). Trimming cost V 5 bases and J 5 bases; bases outside gene matches: 11. This CDR3 is CASSPPTGTGATEAFF. The CDR3 DNA sequence: TGTGCCAGCAGCCCCCCCACCGGGACAGGGGCGACTGAAGCTTTCTTT.

The V and J genes are TRBV5-1 and TRBJ2-3; TRBD2 agrees at 8 bases. The length of the CDR3 is 15 residues. CDR1 is SGHRS, CDR2 YFSETQ, per germline. V dropped 1 base and J dropped 4; count of bases not matched to a gene: 5. This CDR3 is CASSLSGGTPDTQYF. The CDR3 region has the DNA TGCGCCAGCAGCTTGAGCGGGGGCACCCCAGATACGCAGTATTTT.

The rearrangement joins TRBV6-5 to TRBJ2-5; D not certain. Between the trimmed V and J ends, which lost 4 bases and 5 bases, there was a span of 5 bases. The CDR3 spans 11 residues. Germline V gene data show CDR1 as MNHEY and CDR2 as SVGAGI. The DNA for the CDR3 is TGTGCCAGCAGTTCTCTGGAGACCCAGTACTTC. Its translation is CASSSLETQYF.

A single count supports this clone. This CDR3 is CASSPEGPGQGAGEQYF. In DNA form, the CDR3 reads TGTGCCAGCTCACCAGAGGGACCGGGACAGGGAGCGGGCGAGCAGTACTTC. The chain joins TRBV18 to TRBJ2-7, with 9 bases lining up with TRBD1. Germline CDR1 is KGHSH and CDR2 is LQKENI. CDR3 size: 17 residues. V was clipped by 2 bases and J by 6 bases; unmatched bases: 14.

In nucleotides, the CDR3 is TGTGCCAGCAGCCCGAAACACACAGATACGCAGTATTTT. Protein product: CASSPKHTDTQYF. The chain joins TRBV4-2 to TRBJ2-3; D not resolved. Germline lookup yields CDR1 LGHNA and CDR2 YNFKEQ. The CDR3 contains 13 residues. Trimming stripped 4 bases from V and 2 bases from J, with 7 bases between.

Only a few counts were recorded for this clone. CDR3 sequence reads: CASSLGRMNTEAFF. The DNA of the CDR3 is TGTGCCAGCAGCTTAGGCCGGATGAACACTGAAGCTTTCTTT. The V call is TRBV7-9, the J call TRBJ1-1; D gene unclear. V lost 1 base to trimming and J lost 0 bases, with 6 bases between them. Germline V lookup: CDR1 SEHNR, CDR2 FQNEAQ (reference sequence). The length of the CDR3 is 14 residues.

The genes are TRBV5-1 and TRBJ2-1; 13 bases agree with TRBD2. J gave up 6 bases and V 6 bases, and 9 bases lay outside the gene matches. The CDR3 sequence is 16 residues long. Germline V gene sequence: CDR1 SGHRS, CDR2 YFSETQ. Here the CDR3 reads CASITTGTSGANEQFF. The CDR3 DNA reads as TGCGCCAGCATAACGACCGGGACTAGCGGGGCCAATGAGCAGTTCTTC.

The rearrangement joins TRBV6-5 to TRBJ1-4; TRBD1 aligns across 8 bases. This CDR3 comprises 14 residues. The trim removed 6 bases at V and 4 bases at J, leaving 4 bases unmatched. The germline CDR1 and CDR2 sequences are MNHEY and SVGAGI. The CDR3 reads CASSPTGVNEKLFF. The CDR3 nucleotides read TGTGCCAGCAGCCCGACAGGGGTTAATGAAAAACTGTTTTTT.